In this sample, the clone carrying this TCR beta chain turned up many times. The antigen remains unidentified. The 5'RACE method, run with constant-segment primers, produced TCR alpha and TCR beta cDNA libraries (carrying sample barcodes and UMIs). TCRdb reanalysed the 5' RACE reads using MiXCR and keeps one entry per CDR3 protein. The sample yields around 470,000 distinct CDR3 sequences, approximately 20% seen once. The ends were cut back, 0 bases at V and 0 bases at J, with 8 bases in the middle. The CDR3 length is 15 residues. Germline CDR1 reads SGHRS; CDR2 reads YFSETQ. This entry comes from a study of T-cell memory formation after mild COVID-19. Turning to the study itself: TCR clusters mostly belonged to single donors. Overall study findings and caveats: Chiefly within CM and EM were the contracting CD4+ clones; CD8+ ones were within EMRA.

This chain links TRBV5-1 with TRBJ2-3, with D possibly being TRBD1 or TRBD2 (5 bases each). The receptor was derived from an adult woman who had mild COVID-19 (a few samples of this study predate the infection). Cell type and time point are not known. The sequenced material came from PBMCs or a T cell subset sorted from them (not recorded which). The CDR3 loop is CASSLAGPSTDTQYF. CDR3 nucleotides: TGCGCCAGCAGCTTGGCGGGACCTAGCACAGATACGCAGTATTTT.